The 6 T cell receptor beta chains in this list originate from one sample, sequenced in a study of cytomegalovirus exposure and HLA in healthy donors. The PCR employed 60 Vbeta primers together with 13 Jbeta primers. Profiling relied on immunoSEQ multiplex PCR, and the TCRdb table lists in-frame clones only, not all of them. The table has some 110,000 clones, more than 80% seen once. The sequencing input was PBMCs. All receptors come from a man aged 18-30 years in good health and CMV-seronegative.

The rearrangement uses TRBV7-9 and TRBJ1-5, with D perhaps TRBD1 (5 bases). CDR1 and CDR2 from the germline V gene are SEHNR and FQNEAQ (reference sequence). The length of the CDR3 is 13 residues. The V gene lost 5 bases and the J gene lost 6 bases, with 11 bases spanning the gap. Written as DNA, the CDR3 is TGTGCCAGCAGCAATATGGGACTTCAGCCCCAGCATTTT. Translated, it gives CASSNMGLQPQHF.

This clone showed up just once. The chain combines TRBV19 with TRBJ1-4; TRBD1 might be the D (6 bases). V was pared by 3 bases and J by 8 bases, with 16 bases between. CDR3 size: 15 residues. Germline CDR1 LNHDA, CDR2 SQIVND (reference sequence). CDR3 bases: TGTGCCAGTAGTATCGACAGGTCTGCTGGGGAAAAACTGTTTTTT. Encoded protein: CASSIDRSAGEKLFF.

This chain connects TRBV15 to TRBJ2-2; the match to TRBD2 covers 10 bases. The CDR3 is 17 residues long. V shed 3 bases and J 0 bases; nucleotides not matched to a gene: 4. Germline CDR1 and CDR2: LNHNV and YYDKDF (reference sequence). CDR3 nucleotides: TGTGCCACCAGCAGGGCTAGCGGGAGCACGAACACCGGGGAGCTGTTTTTT. It yields the protein CATSRASGSTNTGELFF.

The chain couples TRBV28 to TRBJ2-5, with a weak D call TRBD1 (5 bases). The CDR3 sequence is 15 residues long. Looked up from germline, CDR1 is MDHEN and CDR2 is SYDVKM. The V end lost 4 bases, the J end lost 5 bases, and 17 bases lay between the germline ends. The CDR3 DNA is TGTGCCAGCAGTTACCGCTCAGGGATACTGGAGACCCAGTACTTC. This gives the protein CASSYRSGILETQYF.

The chain links TRBV30 to TRBJ1-6; 7 bases match TRBD1. This CDR3 has 16 residues. J was trimmed by 0 bases and V by 7 bases; bases with no gene match: 9. In germline, CDR1 is GTSNPN, CDR2 SVGIG (reference sequence). CDR3 bases: TGTGCCTCTGGACGGGGACAGAGCTCCTATAATTCACCCCTCCACTTT. As protein: CASGRGQSSYNSPLHF.

V is TRBV6-6 and J is TRBJ2-7, with TRBD2 identical over 9 bases. Germline CDR1 MNHNY, CDR2 SVGAGI (reference sequence). There are 14 residues in the CDR3. Trimming removed 0 bases from V and 3 bases from J; junction bases left unmatched: 0. CDR3 bases: TGTGCCAGCAGTTACTCTAGCGGGAGCTACGAGCAGTACTTC. Translated, it gives CASSYSSGSYEQYF.